This paragraph reports one T cell receptor beta chain. Data came from immunoSEQ multiplex PCR; TCRdb stores just in-frame clones and leaves some out. The table records roughly 290,000 clones, approximately 86% of them present only once. This sample is part of a study of blood T cell repertoires in COVID-19. V gave up 7 bases and J gave up 5 bases, with 17 bases separating them. Germline CDR1 reads MNHEY; CDR2 reads SMNVEV (reference sequence). The CDR3 sequence is 15 residues long. The sequence came from a woman under 40 who had recovered from COVID-19. The rearrangement joins TRBV27 to TRBJ2-2; D may be TRBD1 (5 bases). The sequenced material came from peripheral blood. CDR3 amino acids: CASTKDIPRTGELFF. Here the CDR3 DNA reads TGTGCCAGCACCAAGGACATACCAAGGACCGGGGAGCTGTTTTTT.